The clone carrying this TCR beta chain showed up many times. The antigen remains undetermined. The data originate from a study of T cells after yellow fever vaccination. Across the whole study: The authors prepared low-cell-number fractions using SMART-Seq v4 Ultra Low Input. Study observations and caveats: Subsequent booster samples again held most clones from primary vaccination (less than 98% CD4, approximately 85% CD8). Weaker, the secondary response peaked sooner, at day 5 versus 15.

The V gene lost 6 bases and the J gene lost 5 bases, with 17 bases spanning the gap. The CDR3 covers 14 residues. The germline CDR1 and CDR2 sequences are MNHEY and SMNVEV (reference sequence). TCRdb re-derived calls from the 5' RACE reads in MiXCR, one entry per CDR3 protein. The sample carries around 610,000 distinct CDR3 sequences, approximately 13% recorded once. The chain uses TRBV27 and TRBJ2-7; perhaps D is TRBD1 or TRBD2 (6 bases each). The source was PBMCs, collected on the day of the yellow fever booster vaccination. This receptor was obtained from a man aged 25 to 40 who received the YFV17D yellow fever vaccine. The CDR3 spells CASSFVGGYDEQYF. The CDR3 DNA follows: TGTGCCAGCAGCTTCGTAGGGGGGTATGACGAGCAGTACTTC.